The TCR beta chain described here comes from a study of Graves' ophthalmopathy and Graves' hyperthyroidism. Trimming shortened V by 3 bases and J by 6 bases, and 9 bases separated the two germline ends. The germline CDR1 and CDR2 sequences are SEHNR and FQNEAQ (reference sequence). The CDR3 covers 12 residues. Amplified TCR beta CDR3 regions were obtained using RNA transcripts as template. The first round was an RT-PCR with HTBI primers, and the second round was a multiplex PCR. Via MiXCR, TCRdb re-called the multiplex PCR reads, giving one row per CDR3 protein. The sample has 260,000 or so distinct CDR3 sequences, around 42% seen once.

Material for sequencing was peripheral blood. This receptor was taken from an adult man with Graves' ophthalmopathy. V usage is TRBV7-9 and J usage is TRBJ2-7, with D perhaps TRBD1 or TRBD2 (5 bases each). In DNA, the CDR3 is TGTGCCAGCAGCTTCCGGGACCTCGAGCAGTACTTC. Its translation is CASSFRDLEQYF.